The 6 T cell receptor beta chains presented below share a single source sample, sequenced in a study of cytotoxic CD8 clonotypes in ibrutinib-treated CLL. Only in-frame clones appear in the TCRdb table, and some are missing; sequencing was by immunoSEQ multiplex PCR. The repertoire has tens of thousands of clones, 80% of them found once; the top ten carry roughly 8%. The sequencing here drew on PBMCs, taken at disease progression, from a patient treated with ibrutinib. These receptor sequences come from a human donor with chronic lymphocytic leukemia.

CDR3 bases: TGTGCCAGCAGCTTAATACGTCGGGGAAATCAGCCCCAGCATTTT. This codes for CASSLIRRGNQPQHF. The chain joins TRBV7-9 to TRBJ1-5; D unresolved. The V and J ends lost 2 bases and 4 bases respectively, with 12 bases between them. Germline V gives CDR1 SEHNR, CDR2 FQNEAQ (reference sequence). The length of the CDR3 is 15 residues.

The table lists this clone with a few counts. The J gene is TRBJ1-3, the V gene TRBV5-6; D not resolved. Germline V gene sequence: CDR1 SGHDT, CDR2 YYEEEE. The V gene lost 1 base and the J gene lost 0 bases, with 8 bases spanning the gap. The CDR3 totals 15 residues. Written as DNA, the CDR3 is TGTGCCAGCAGCTTGTTGGGAGACTCTGGAAACACCATATATTTT. Protein: CASSLLGDSGNTIYF.

By sample fraction, this clone is medium-sized. The chain uses TRBV6-5 and TRBJ1-6; D unresolved. The CDR3 has 12 residues. Germline values: CDR1 MNHEY, CDR2 SVGAGI. The V end lost 7 bases, the J end lost 4 bases, and 5 bases lay between the germline ends. CDR3 amino acids: CASKEYNSPLHF. DNA for the CDR3: TGTGCCAGCAAGGAATATAATTCACCCCTCCACTTT.

The chain couples TRBV5-1 to TRBJ1-1; D is unresolved. CDR1 and CDR2 (germline): SGHRS, YFSETQ. Trimming shortened V by 4 bases and J by 2 bases, and 12 bases separated the two germline ends. CDR3 length equals 14 residues. DNA of the CDR3: TGCGCCAGCAGCCCTCGACTGAGTAACACTGAAGCTTTCTTT. It is translated as CASSPRLSNTEAFF. The variable domain in full, completed from reference TRBV5-1 and TRBJ1-1, reads KAGVTQTPRYLIKTRGQQVTLSCSPISGHRSVSWYQQTPGQGLQFLFEYFSETQRNKGNFPGRFSGRQFSNSRSEMNVSTLELGDSALYLCASSPRLSNTEAFFGQGTRLTVV.

The chain is built from TRBV19 and TRBJ2-6; 9 nucleotides match TRBD2. V was pared by 3 bases and J by 0 bases, with 9 bases of the junction left unmatched. The CDR3 spans 19 residues. Looked up from germline, CDR1 is LNHDA and CDR2 is SQIVND (reference sequence). The CDR3 DNA sequence: TGTGCCAGTAGTATTTACCCTAGCGGGACGACCTCTGGGGCCAACGTCCTGACTTTC. Its protein product is CASSIYPSGTTSGANVLTF.

The V and J genes are TRBV2 and TRBJ1-2; D gene ambiguous. Trimming pared 7 bases from V and 2 bases from J, leaving 17 bases between. Germline V CDR1 and CDR2: SNHLY, FYNNEI. This CDR3 comprises 15 residues. The CDR3 protein is CASTPVDGWNYGYTF. For the CDR3, the DNA is TGTGCCAGCACACCAGTGGACGGGTGGAACTATGGCTACACCTTC.